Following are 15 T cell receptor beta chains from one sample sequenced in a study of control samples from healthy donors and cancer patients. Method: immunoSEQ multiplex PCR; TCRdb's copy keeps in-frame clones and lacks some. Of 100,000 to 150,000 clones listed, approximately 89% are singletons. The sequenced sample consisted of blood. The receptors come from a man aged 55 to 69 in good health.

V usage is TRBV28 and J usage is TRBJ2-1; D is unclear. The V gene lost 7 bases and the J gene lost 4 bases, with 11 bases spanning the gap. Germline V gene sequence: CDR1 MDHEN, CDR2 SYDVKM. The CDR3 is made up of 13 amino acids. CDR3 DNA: TGTGCCAGCAACTTTCTACGGTACAATGAGCAGTTCTTC. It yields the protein CASNFLRYNEQFF. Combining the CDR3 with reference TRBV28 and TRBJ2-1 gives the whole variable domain DVKVTQSSRYLVKRTGEKVFLECVQDMDHENMFWYRQDPGLGLRLIYFSYDVKMKEKGDIPEGYSVSREKKERFSLILESASTNQTSMYLCASNFLRYNEQFFGPGTRLTVL.

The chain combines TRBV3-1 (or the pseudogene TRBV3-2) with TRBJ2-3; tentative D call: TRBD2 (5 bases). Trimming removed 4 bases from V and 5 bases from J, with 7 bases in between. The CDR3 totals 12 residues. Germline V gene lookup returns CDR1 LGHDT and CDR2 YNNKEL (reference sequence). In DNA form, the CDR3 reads TGTGCCAGCAGCCGAGGAGGAGATACGCAGTATTTT. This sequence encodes CASSRGGDTQYF.

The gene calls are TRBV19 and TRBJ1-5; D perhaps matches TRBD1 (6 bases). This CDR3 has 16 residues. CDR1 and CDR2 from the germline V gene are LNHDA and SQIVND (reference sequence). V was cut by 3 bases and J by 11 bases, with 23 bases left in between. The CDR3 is CASSIGGRGPWVAQHF. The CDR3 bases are TGTGCCAGTAGTATCGGAGGCAGGGGCCCCTGGGTAGCCCAGCATTTT. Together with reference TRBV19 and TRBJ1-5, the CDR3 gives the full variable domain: DGGITQSPKYLFRKEGQNVTLSCEQNLNHDAMYWYRQDPGQGLRLIYYSQIVNDFQKGDIAEGYSVSREKKESFPLTVTSAQKNPTAFYLCASSIGGRGPWVAQHFGDGTRLSIL.

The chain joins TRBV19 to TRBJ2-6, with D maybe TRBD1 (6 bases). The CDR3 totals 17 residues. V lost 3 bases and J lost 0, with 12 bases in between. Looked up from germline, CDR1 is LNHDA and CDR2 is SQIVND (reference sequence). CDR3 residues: CASSITGSDSGANVLTF. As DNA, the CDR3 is TGTGCCAGTAGTATTACAGGGAGCGACTCTGGGGCCAACGTCCTGACTTTC. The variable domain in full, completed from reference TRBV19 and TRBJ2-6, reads DGGITQSPKYLFRKEGQNVTLSCEQNLNHDAMYWYRQDPGQGLRLIYYSQIVNDFQKGDIAEGYSVSREKKESFPLTVTSAQKNPTAFYLCASSITGSDSGANVLTFGAGSRLTVL.

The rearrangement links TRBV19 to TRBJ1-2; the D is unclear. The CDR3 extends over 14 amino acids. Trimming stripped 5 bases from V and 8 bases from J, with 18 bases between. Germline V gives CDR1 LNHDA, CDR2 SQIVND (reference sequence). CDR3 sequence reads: CASSGGVHPGGYTF. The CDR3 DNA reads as TGTGCCAGTAGTGGCGGGGTTCACCCTGGGGGCTACACCTTC. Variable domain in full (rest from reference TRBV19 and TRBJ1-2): DGGITQSPKYLFRKEGQNVTLSCEQNLNHDAMYWYRQDPGQGLRLIYYSQIVNDFQKGDIAEGYSVSREKKESFPLTVTSAQKNPTAFYLCASSGGVHPGGYTFGSGTRLTVV.

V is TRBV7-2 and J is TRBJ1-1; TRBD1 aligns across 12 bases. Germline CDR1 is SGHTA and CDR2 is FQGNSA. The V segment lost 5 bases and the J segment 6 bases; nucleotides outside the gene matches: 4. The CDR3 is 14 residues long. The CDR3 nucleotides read TGTGCCAGCAGCCGGGACAGGGGGCAACCTGAAGCTTTCTTT. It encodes CASSRDRGQPEAFF.

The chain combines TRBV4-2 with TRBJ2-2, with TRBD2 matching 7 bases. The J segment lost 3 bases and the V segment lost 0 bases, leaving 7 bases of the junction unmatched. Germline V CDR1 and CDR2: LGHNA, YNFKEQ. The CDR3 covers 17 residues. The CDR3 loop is CASSQDEASGDTGELFF. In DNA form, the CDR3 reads TGTGCCAGCAGCCAAGATGAGGCTAGCGGCGACACCGGGGAGCTGTTTTTT.

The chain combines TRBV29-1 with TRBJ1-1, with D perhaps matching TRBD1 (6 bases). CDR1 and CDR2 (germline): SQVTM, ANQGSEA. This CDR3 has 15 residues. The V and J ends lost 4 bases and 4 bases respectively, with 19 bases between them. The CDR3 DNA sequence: TGCAGCGTTGGTGAGATCAGGGGTAGGGGCACTGAAGCTTTCTTT. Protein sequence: CSVGEIRGRGTEAFF.

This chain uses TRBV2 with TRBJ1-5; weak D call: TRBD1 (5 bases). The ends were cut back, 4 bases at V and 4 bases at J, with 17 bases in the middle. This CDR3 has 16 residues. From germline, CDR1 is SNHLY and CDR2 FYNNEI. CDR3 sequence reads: CASSGSRQNTNQPQHF. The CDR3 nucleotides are TGTGCCAGCAGTGGGTCCCGACAGAATACAAATCAGCCCCAGCATTTT.

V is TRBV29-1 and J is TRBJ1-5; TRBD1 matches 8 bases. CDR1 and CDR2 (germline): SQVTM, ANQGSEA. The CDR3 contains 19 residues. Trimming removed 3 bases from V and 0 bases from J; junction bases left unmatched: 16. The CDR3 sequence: CSVESVGGTGLYSNQPQHF. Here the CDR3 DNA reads TGCAGCGTTGAGTCGGTAGGGGGGACAGGCCTATATAGCAATCAGCCCCAGCATTTT.

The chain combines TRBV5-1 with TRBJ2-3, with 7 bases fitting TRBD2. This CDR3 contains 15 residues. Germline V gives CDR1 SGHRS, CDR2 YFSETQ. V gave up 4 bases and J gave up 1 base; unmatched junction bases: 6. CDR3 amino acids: CASSLGGSGTDTQYF. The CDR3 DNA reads TGCGCCAGCAGCCTCGGGGGGTCCGGCACAGATACGCAGTATTTT.

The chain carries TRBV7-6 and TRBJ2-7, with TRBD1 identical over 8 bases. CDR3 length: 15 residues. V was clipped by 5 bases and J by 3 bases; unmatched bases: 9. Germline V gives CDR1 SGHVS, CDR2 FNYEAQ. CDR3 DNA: TGTGCCAGCAGCGTAGAACCGGGACAGGACTACGAGCAGTACTTC. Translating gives CASSVEPGQDYEQYF. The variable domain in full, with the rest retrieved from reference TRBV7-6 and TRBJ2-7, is GAGVSQSPRYKVTKRGQDVALRCDPISGHVSLYWYRQALGQGPEFLTYFNYEAQQDKSGLPNDRFSAERPEGSISTLTIQRTEQRDSAMYRCASSVEPGQDYEQYFGPGTRLTVT.

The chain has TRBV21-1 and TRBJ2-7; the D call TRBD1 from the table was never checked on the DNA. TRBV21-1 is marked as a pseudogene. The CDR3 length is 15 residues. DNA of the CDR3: TGTGCCAGCAGCAGTGCCGGGACACACTCCTACGAGCAGTACTTC. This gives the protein CASSSAGTHSYEQYF.

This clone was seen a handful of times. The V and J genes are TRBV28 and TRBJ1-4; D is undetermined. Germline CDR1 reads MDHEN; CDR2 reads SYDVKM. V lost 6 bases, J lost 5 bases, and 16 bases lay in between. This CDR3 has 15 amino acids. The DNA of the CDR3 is TGTGCCAGCAGGGCTGGCGTAGAACTGAATGAAAAACTGTTTTTT. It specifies CASRAGVELNEKLFF.

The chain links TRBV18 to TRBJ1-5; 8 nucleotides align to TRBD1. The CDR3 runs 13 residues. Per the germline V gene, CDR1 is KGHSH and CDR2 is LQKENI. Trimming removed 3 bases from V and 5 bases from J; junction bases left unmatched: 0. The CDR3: CASSPDRDQPQHF. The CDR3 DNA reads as TGTGCCAGCTCACCGGACAGGGATCAGCCCCAGCATTTT.